This TCR beta chain is drawn from a study of blood T cell repertoires in COVID-19 (TCRdb year 2020). Describing the broader study: Samples covering the acute and convalescent phases of COVID-19 were provided by collaborators in the United States, Italy and Spain. The material from the prospective study consisted of cDNA or gDNA derived from T cells, B-cell-depleted T cells, or PBMCs. The dataset comprised deeply sampled blood TCRbeta repertoires from subjects exposed to, actively infected with, or recovered from COVID-19. The repertoires were made available in a free public database intended to serve as a resource for research on the immune response to SARS-CoV-2. The samples were drawn from two sources: the first 160 participants of the ongoing ImmuneRACE study, and fewer than 1,500 subjects contributed by 6 global collaborators. Sample metadata almost always included a de-identified subject ID, COVID-19 status, age in years and sex. Where available, HLA class I and class II types were taken from metadata supplied by the sample provider and were not determined by assay-based typing. Points the paper makes about the study in general: The quantity of clinical and demographic metadata differed by source and by participant and was supplied without curation.

Details on this clone: Its specific antigen is unknown. Qualities for individual bases were not recorded, and no much larger clone is one base off.

TCRbeta CDR3 regions were amplified from genomic DNA by means of the immunoSEQ Assay, a bias-controlled multiplex PCR. Turning to the authors' computational methods: The number of nucleated cells in each sample was estimated by amplification of reference gene primers within the assay. Sequence reads were collapsed and filtered to measure the absolute abundance of every unique TCRbeta CDR3 rearrangement. For each sample, productive Simpson clonality was calculated by taking the square root of Simpson's diversity index across productive rearrangements. In TCRdb, the immuneACCESS table is reduced to in-frame sequences with V and J assigned. These tables do not hold every clone; where another copy was compared, an unresolved V gene accounts for under half, and the others remain unexplained. The V and J calls and the clone size are those of that table, but D and trimming were determined from the DNA. In all, the sample holds about 290,000 clones, and just under 90% of those were seen once. The ten most abundant clones make up 11% of the sample.

In Seattle, one collaborating source enrolled patients while the infection was active and tracked those patients longitudinally over the course of disease. Whole blood was collected in K2EDTA tubes by collaborating institutions according to the institutions' own protocols. For TCRbeta analysis, collaborator samples were shipped as frozen whole blood, as isolated PBMCs, or as DNA extracted from either sample type. The CDR3, cysteine through phenylalanine, is 14 amino acids long. Just the 42-base CDR3 DNA is kept, in frame starting at base 1. Per the germline V gene, MDHEN is the CDR1 and SYDVKM is the CDR2. The germline V end is reduced by 5 bases and the J end by 4 bases; junction bases left unmatched: 4.

The sequence is built from TRBV28 and TRBJ2-4; 8 middle bases align to TRBD1. This sequence was found in a woman aged 25 to 39 with COVID-19, enrolled during active disease. The sample comprised peripheral blood. The nucleotides are TGTGCCAGCAGTATACGGACAGGGAAAAACATTCAGTACTTC. It codes for CASSIRTGKNIQYF. Full variable domain (CDR3 extended with the reference TRBV28 and TRBJ2-4 proteins): DVKVTQSSRYLVKRTGEKVFLECVQDMDHENMFWYRQDPGLGLRLIYFSYDVKMKEKGDIPEGYSVSREKKERFSLILESASTNQTSMYLCASSIRTGKNIQYFGAGTRLSVL.